The 16 T cell receptor beta chains presented below share a single source sample, sequenced in a study of T cells after yellow fever vaccination. Using its own MiXCR run on the 5' RACE reads, TCRdb lists one record per CDR3 protein. The data contain 300,000 to 400,000 distinct CDR3 sequences, roughly 8% of them singletons. Sequencing was performed on PBMCs, taken around 45 days after the first yellow fever vaccination. These receptor sequences come from a young man who received the YFV17D yellow fever vaccine.

This clonotype was counted between two and nine times. J is TRBJ2-7 and V is TRBV12-3 or TRBV12-4; possibly TRBD1 for D (5 bases). This CDR3 is 13 amino acids long. V lost 5 bases and J lost 3, with 11 bases in between. In DNA, the CDR3 is TGTGCCAGCAGTAGACAGAGTAGCTACGAGCAGTACGTC. Translating it yields CASSRQSSYEQYV.

This clonotype was seen a few times. The gene calls are TRBV6-1 and TRBJ2-5, with 9 positions matching TRBD1. The V gene's germline CDR1 is MNHNS and CDR2 SASEGT. Trimming removed 6 bases from V and 5 bases from J; junction bases left unmatched: 10. CDR3 length: 15 amino acids. CDR3 protein: CASSASGTGKETQYF. CDR3 sequence (DNA): TGTGCCAGCAGCGCATCCGGGACAGGGAAGGAGACCCAGTACTTC.

This clonotype turned up a few times. The gene calls are TRBV10-3 and TRBJ2-3; TRBD1 matches at 9 bases. This CDR3 comprises 15 residues. After removal of 2 bases from V and 4 bases from J, the junction contained 4 bases not matched to a gene. The germline V gene encodes CDR1 ENHRY and CDR2 SYGVKD. CDR3 nucleotide sequence: TGTGCCATCAGTGAGGATACAGGGGGCGCAGATACGCAGTATTTT. It specifies CAISEDTGGADTQYF.

This clonotype has a handful of counts. Here the CDR3 reads CASSWPDGSLNEQFF. The CDR3 DNA sequence: TGTGCCAGCAGCTGGCCGGACGGCTCCCTTAATGAGCAGTTCTTC. The V call is TRBV11-2, the J call TRBJ2-1; D remains ambiguous. This CDR3 contains 15 residues. Germline CDR1 SGHAT, CDR2 FQNNGV. With 4 bases removed from V and 7 bases from J, the gap between germline ends came to 17 bases.

This clonotype was seen repeatedly, ten times or more. Its ends do not fully match the called genes, so a read error is possible. The chain has TRBV4-3 and TRBJ2-5; the D gene is possibly TRBD2 (7 bases). CDR1 and CDR2 (germline): LGHNA, YSLEER. The CDR3 spans 13 residues. The DNA for the CDR3 is TGTGCCAGCAGCCAAGAGGGGGGGGAGACCCAGTACTTC. Encoded protein: CASSQEGGETQYF.

This clonotype was seen only a few times. The rearrangement uses TRBV15 and TRBJ1-4; D gene unclear. Germline V CDR1 and CDR2: LNHNV, YYDKDF (reference sequence). The V end lost 4 bases, the J end lost 6 bases, and 12 bases lay between the germline ends. The CDR3 extends over 14 amino acids. CDR3 residues: CATSTDRGDEKLFF. CDR3 nucleotides: TGTGCCACCAGCACAGACCGCGGCGATGAAAAACTGTTTTTT.

This clonotype was observed a few times. This chain uses TRBV25-1 with TRBJ1-3, with D perhaps matching TRBD1 (5 bases). Germline V gene lookup returns CDR1 MGHDK and CDR2 SYGVNS. V was pared by 6 bases and J by 2 bases, with 8 bases between. This CDR3 has 13 residues. Here the CDR3 DNA reads TGTGCCAGCAGGCAGGGCCCTGGAAACACCATATATTTT. The encoded protein is CASRQGPGNTIYF.

The sample holds many counts of this clonotype. The rearrangement joins TRBV5-1 to TRBJ2-1; TRBD2 matches 8 bases. Trimming removed 4 bases from V and 0 bases from J; junction bases left unmatched: 6. Per the germline V gene, CDR1 is SGHRS and CDR2 is YFSETQ. The CDR3 spans 16 residues. CDR3 protein: CASSRAGVSSYNEQFF. In nucleotides, the CDR3 is TGCGCCAGCAGCCGAGCGGGGGTGAGCTCCTACAATGAGCAGTTCTTC. Using reference TRBV5-1 and TRBJ2-1 for the parts outside the CDR3, the full variable domain is KAGVTQTPRYLIKTRGQQVTLSCSPISGHRSVSWYQQTPGQGLQFLFEYFSETQRNKGNFPGRFSGRQFSNSRSEMNVSTLELGDSALYLCASSRAGVSSYNEQFFGPGTRLTVL.

This clonotype has just a few counts. The J gene is TRBJ2-1, the V gene TRBV15; D gene uncertain. Germline CDR1 reads LNHNV; CDR2 reads YYDKDF (reference sequence). Trimming cost V 4 bases and J 5 bases, with 6 bases left between them. This CDR3 spans 12 amino acids. The CDR3 sequence: CATSNLNNEQFF. CDR3 DNA sequence: TGTGCCACCAGCAATCTGAACAATGAGCAGTTCTTC.

The chain carries TRBV3-1 and TRBJ2-2; TRBD1 is a possible D gene (6 bases). V lost 7 bases to trimming and J lost 7 bases, with 22 bases between them. There are 16 residues in the CDR3. Germline V gene data show CDR1 as LGHDT and CDR2 as YNNKEL (reference sequence). Here the CDR3 reads CASTYSGTKAGGELFF. For the CDR3, the DNA is TGTGCCAGCACTTACTCCGGGACAAAAGCCGGCGGGGAGCTGTTTTTT.

There are many counts of this clonotype. The V call is TRBV28, the J call TRBJ2-1, with D maybe TRBD2 (5 bases). CDR1 is MDHEN, CDR2 SYDVKM, per germline. With 3 bases removed from V and 5 bases from J, the gap between germline ends came to 11 bases. This CDR3 has 14 amino acids. The CDR3 reads CASSFSGWDNEQFF. The CDR3 DNA is TGTGCCAGCAGTTTTTCGGGGTGGGACAATGAGCAGTTCTTC.

The sample holds one count of this clonotype. The chain couples TRBV18 to TRBJ1-4, with 7 bases fitting TRBD1. The CDR3 has 16 amino acids. From germline, CDR1 is KGHSH and CDR2 LQKENI. After removal of 1 base from V and 2 bases from J, the junction contained 4 bases not matched to a gene. CDR3 sequence (DNA): TGTGCCAGCTCACCACAACAGGGGAGTACTAATGAAAAACTGTTTTTT. Translating it yields CASSPQQGSTNEKLFF.

The CDR3 sequence is CASTPGQGSPSLFGGYTF. CDR3 sequence (DNA): TGTGCCAGCACCCCGGGACAGGGATCTCCATCCCTATTCGGCGGCTACACCTTC. The rearrangement links TRBV11-2 to TRBJ1-2; the match to TRBD1 covers 9 bases. The CDR3 contains 18 residues. Trimming at V came to 7 bases and at J to 8 bases, leaving 23 bases not matched to a gene. CDR1 SGHAT and CDR2 FQNNGV come from the germline V gene.

This rearrangement joins TRBV2 to TRBJ1-2, with D uncertain. Germline CDR1 is SNHLY and CDR2 is FYNNEI. The V gene lost 6 bases and the J gene lost 4 bases, with 9 bases spanning the gap. The CDR3 contains 12 residues. The CDR3 sequence is CASRRMLYGYTF. DNA of the CDR3: TGTGCCAGCAGAAGGATGCTCTATGGCTACACCTTC.

In its sample, this clonotype was seen a few times. The V gene is TRBV6-5, the J gene TRBJ1-5; D remains ambiguous. Trimming stripped 0 bases from V and 6 bases from J, with 9 bases between. The CDR3 is made up of 14 amino acids. Germline V gene lookup returns CDR1 MNHEY and CDR2 SVGAGI. Here the CDR3 reads CASSYSRTIQPQHF. The CDR3 bases are TGTGCCAGCAGTTACTCGCGCACCATTCAGCCCCAGCATTTT.

This clonotype appeared many times. Written as DNA, the CDR3 is TGCAGTGCTAGGAGGGGTTTTAGCAATCAGCCCCAGCATTTT. This translates into CSARRGFSNQPQHF. V usage is TRBV20-1 and J usage is TRBJ1-5; possibly TRBD1 for D (5 bases). V dropped 3 bases and J dropped 0 bases, with 9 bases sitting between them. Germline V gives CDR1 DFQATT, CDR2 SNEGSKA (reference sequence). The CDR3 spans 14 residues.